This T cell receptor beta chain was identified in a study of T-cell reconstitution after alpha-beta-depleted transplantation in children. Study-level results: Expanded graft clones numbering several hundred reportedly gave rise to alpha-beta T cells about two months after transplant.

During its preparation, the TCRbeta library received unique molecular identifiers. TCRdb fed the PCR reads into MiXCR, producing one record per CDR3 protein. The table has 200,000 or so distinct CDR3 sequences, 6.3% seen once. CDR3 length: 11 residues. CDR1 and CDR2 from the germline V gene are SQVTM and ANQGSEA. This clonotype was counted a few times. Antigen unknown. The chain carries TRBV29-1 and TRBJ2-7, with D perhaps TRBD2 (6 bases). This TCR was sampled from a girl under three years old with combined immunodeficiency, due to receive a stem cell transplant. Sequenced here: PBMCs, sampled before TCRalphabeta/CD19-depleted stem cell transplant. The CDR3 spells CAGTQGREQYF. The DNA of the CDR3 is TGCGCGGGGACCCAAGGCCGCGAGCAGTACTTC.